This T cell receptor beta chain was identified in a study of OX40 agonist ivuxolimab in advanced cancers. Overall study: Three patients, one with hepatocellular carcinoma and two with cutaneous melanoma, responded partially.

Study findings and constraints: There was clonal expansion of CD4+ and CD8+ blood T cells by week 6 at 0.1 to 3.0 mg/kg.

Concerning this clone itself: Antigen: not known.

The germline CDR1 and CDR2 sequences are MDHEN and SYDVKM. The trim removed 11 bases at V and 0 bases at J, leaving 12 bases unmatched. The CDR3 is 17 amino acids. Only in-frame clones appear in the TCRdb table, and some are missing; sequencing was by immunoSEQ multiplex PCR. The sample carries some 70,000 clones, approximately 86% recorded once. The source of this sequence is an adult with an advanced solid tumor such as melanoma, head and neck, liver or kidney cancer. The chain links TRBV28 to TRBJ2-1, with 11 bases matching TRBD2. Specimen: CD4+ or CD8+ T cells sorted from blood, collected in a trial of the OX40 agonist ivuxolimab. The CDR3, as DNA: TGTGCCTGCCACACTACCGGGACTAGCGGCTCCTACAATGAGCAGTTCTTC. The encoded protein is CACHTTGTSGSYNEQFF.